The present TCR beta chain was sequenced within a study of Graves' ophthalmopathy and Graves' hyperthyroidism. This clonotype has just one count. CDR3 length equals 15 residues. Trimming removed 2 bases from V and 6 bases from J; junction bases left unmatched: 4. Amplifying from RNA transcripts, the study obtained TCR beta CDR3 regions. Scientists carried out first-round RT-PCR using HTBI primers and then a second-round multiplex PCR. TCRdb reanalysed the multiplex PCR reads using MiXCR and keeps one entry per CDR3 protein. The table lists hundreds of thousands of distinct CDR3 sequences, under 50% of them singletons.

The chain employs TRBV7-1 and TRBJ1-5, with TRBD1 matching 10 bases. TRBV7-1 falls under the ORF class, with uncertain function. The source is an adult man with Graves' ophthalmopathy. Sequenced sample: peripheral blood. The CDR3 nucleotides are TGTGCCAGCAGCTCACGGGACAGGGGAGGTCAGCCCCAGCATTTT. It translates to CASSSRDRGGQPQHF.